This T cell receptor (beta chain) comes out of a study of CD4 T cells in relation to SARS-CoV-2 and coronaviruses. On the study more broadly: TCR beta CDR3s were sequenced after roughly ten-day antigen culture of PBMCs. The restricting HLA molecule for shared crossreactive spike epitopes was mapped.

Profiling relied on immunoSEQ multiplex PCR, and the TCRdb table lists in-frame clones only, not all of them. The profile covers some 11,000 clones, with 70% to 85% appearing a single time and roughly 28% taken by the ten largest. Notes on this clone: The antigen is not known.

CD4+ T cells from unexposed donors were obtained before the COVID-19 pandemic (2011-2018). CD4+ T cells were isolated from the cells after 10 days of culture. Cultures held under 2.5 million PBMCs per well with roughly 10 IU/ml IL-2. V gave up 1 base and J gave up 5 bases, with 11 bases separating them. This CDR3 comprises 14 residues. The V gene's germline CDR1 is SGHTA and CDR2 FQGNSA. Sequencing was done on a sample of CD4+ T cells from PBMCs, cultured in vitro. This chain uses TRBV7-2 with TRBJ2-5; D is perhaps TRBD1 (6 bases). This TCR was sampled from a human donor in good health. Written as DNA, the CDR3 is TGTGCCAGCAGCTTAGTACAGGGTGGGGAGACCCAGTACTTC. It translates to CASSLVQGGETQYF.